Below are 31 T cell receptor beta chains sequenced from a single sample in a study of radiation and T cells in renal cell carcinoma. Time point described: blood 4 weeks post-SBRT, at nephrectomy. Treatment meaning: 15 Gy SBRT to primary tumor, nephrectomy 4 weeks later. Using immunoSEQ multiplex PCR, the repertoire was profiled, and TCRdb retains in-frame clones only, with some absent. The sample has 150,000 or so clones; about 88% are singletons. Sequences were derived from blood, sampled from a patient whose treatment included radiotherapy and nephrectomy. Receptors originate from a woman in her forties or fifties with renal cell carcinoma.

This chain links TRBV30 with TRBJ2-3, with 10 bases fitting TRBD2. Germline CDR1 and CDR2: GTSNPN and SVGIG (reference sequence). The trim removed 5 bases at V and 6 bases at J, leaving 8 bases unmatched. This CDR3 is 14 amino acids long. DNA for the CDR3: TGTGCCTGGGAGACTAGCGGGTTCTCGGATACGCAGTATTTT. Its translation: CAWETSGFSDTQYF.

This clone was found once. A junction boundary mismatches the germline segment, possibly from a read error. CDR3 amino acids: CASSLEGGAGETQYF. The CDR3 DNA follows: TGTGCCAGCAGCCTAGAAGGGGGGGCCGGTGAGACCCAGTACTTC. This rearrangement joins TRBV11-3 to TRBJ2-5, with a possible D match to TRBD2 (7 bases). CDR1 and CDR2 from the germline V gene are SGHNT and YENEEA. This CDR3 contains 15 residues.

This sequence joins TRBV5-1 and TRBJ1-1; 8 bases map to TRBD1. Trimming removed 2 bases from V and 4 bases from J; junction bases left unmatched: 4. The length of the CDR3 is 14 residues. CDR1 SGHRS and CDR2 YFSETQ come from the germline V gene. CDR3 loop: CASSLNRGGTEAFF. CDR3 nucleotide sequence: TGCGCCAGCAGCTTAAACAGGGGGGGCACTGAAGCTTTCTTT.

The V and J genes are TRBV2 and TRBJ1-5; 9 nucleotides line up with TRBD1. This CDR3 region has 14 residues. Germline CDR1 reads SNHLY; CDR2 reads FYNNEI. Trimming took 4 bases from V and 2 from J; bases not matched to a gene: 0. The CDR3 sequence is CASSGTGGNQPQHF. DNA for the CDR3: TGTGCCAGCAGTGGGACAGGGGGCAATCAGCCCCAGCATTTT. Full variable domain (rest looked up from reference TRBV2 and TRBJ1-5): EPEVTQTPSHQVTQMGQEVILRCVPISNHLYFYWYRQILGQKVEFLVSFYNNEISEKSEIFDDQFSVERPDGSNFTLKIRSTKLEDSAMYFCASSGTGGNQPQHFGDGTRLSIL.

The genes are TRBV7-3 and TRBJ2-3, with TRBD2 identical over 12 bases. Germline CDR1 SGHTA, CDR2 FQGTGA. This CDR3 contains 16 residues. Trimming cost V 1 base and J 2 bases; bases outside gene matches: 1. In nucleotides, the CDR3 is TGTGCCAGCAGCTTAAGACTAGCGGGGGTCACAGATACGCAGTATTTT. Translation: CASSLRLAGVTDTQYF.

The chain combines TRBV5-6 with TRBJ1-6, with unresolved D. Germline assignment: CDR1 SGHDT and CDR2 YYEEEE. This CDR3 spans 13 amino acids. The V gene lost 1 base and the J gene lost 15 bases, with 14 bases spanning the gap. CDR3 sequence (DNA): TGTGCCAGCAGCTTGTCCTCCCCCAGTCACCTCCACTTT. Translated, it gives CASSLSSPSHLHF.

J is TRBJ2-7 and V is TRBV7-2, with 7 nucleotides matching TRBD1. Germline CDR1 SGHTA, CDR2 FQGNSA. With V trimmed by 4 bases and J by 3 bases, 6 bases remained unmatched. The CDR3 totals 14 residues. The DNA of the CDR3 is TGTGCCAGCAGCTCGACAACAGGGGTCTACGAGCAGTACTTC. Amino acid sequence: CASSSTTGVYEQYF.

The CDR3 is CASSSGGLDTQYF. CDR3 coding DNA: TGTGCCAGCAGTAGCGGGGGGTTAGATACGCAGTATTTT. This rearrangement joins TRBV6-5 to TRBJ2-3; 9 bases are shared with TRBD2. This CDR3 region has 13 residues. The germline gives CDR1 MNHEY, CDR2 SVGAGI. Trimming removed 5 bases from V and 5 bases from J; junction bases left unmatched: 2.

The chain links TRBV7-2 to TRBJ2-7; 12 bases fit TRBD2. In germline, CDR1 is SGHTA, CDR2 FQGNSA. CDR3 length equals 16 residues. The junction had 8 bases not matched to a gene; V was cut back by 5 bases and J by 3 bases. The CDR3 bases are TGTGCCAGCAGCCGGGACGGGACTAGCGGGTACTACGAGCAGTACTTC. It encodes CASSRDGTSGYYEQYF.

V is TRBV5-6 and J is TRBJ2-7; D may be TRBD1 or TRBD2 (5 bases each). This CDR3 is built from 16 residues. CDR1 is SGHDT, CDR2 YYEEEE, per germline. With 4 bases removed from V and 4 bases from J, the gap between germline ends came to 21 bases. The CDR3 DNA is TGTGCCAGCAGCCCAAGGTTTGGGACGGAGGATTACGAGCAGTACTTC. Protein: CASSPRFGTEDYEQYF.

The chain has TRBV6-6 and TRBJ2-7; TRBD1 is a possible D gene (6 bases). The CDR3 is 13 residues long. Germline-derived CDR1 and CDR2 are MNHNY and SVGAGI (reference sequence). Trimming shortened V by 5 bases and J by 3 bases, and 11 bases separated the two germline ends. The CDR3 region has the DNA TGTGCCAGCAGTAATGGACAGCGCTACGAGCAGTACTTC. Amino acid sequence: CASSNGQRYEQYF.

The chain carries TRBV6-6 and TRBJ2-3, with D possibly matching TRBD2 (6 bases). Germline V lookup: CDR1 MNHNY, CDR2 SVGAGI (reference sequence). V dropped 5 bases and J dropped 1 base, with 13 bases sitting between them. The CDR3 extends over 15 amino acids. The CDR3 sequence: CASSLVSGGTDTQYF. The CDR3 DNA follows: TGTGCCAGCAGTCTCGTGTCGGGGGGCACAGATACGCAGTATTTT.

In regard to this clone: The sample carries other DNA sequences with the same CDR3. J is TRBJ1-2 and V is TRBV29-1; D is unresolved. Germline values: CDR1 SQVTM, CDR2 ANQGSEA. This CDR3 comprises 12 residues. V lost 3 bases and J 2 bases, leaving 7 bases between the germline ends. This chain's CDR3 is CSVEPGNYGYTF. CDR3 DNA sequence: TGCAGCGTTGAGCCGGGAAACTATGGCTACACCTTC.

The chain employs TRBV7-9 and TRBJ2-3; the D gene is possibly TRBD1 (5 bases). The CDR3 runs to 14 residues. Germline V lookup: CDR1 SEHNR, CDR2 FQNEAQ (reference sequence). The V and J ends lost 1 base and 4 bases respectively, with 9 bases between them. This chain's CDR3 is CASSLVQAADTQYF. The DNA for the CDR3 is TGTGCCAGCAGCTTAGTACAGGCGGCAGATACGCAGTATTTT.

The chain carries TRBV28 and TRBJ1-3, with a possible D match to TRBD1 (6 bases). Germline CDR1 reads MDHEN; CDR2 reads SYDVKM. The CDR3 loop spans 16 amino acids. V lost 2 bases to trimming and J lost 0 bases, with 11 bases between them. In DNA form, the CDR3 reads TGTGCCAGCAGTTTAGCCGGGGGGCGCTCTGGAAACACCATATATTTT. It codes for CASSLAGGRSGNTIYF.

Written as DNA, the CDR3 is TGTGCCAGTAGTATGATCGGTGGGGATCAGCCCCAGCATTTT. It specifies CASSMIGGDQPQHF. The V call is TRBV19, the J call TRBJ1-5, with unresolved D. V lost 3 bases and J lost 5, with 11 bases in between. CDR3 length equals 14 residues. Germline values: CDR1 LNHDA, CDR2 SQIVND (reference sequence). Filled out from reference TRBV19 and TRBJ1-5, the complete variable domain reads DGGITQSPKYLFRKEGQNVTLSCEQNLNHDAMYWYRQDPGQGLRLIYYSQIVNDFQKGDIAEGYSVSREKKESFPLTVTSAQKNPTAFYLCASSMIGGDQPQHFGDGTRLSIL.

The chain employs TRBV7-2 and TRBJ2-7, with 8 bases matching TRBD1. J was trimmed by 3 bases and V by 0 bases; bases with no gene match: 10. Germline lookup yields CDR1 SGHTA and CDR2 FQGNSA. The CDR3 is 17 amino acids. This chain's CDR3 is CASSLARGGTGVYEQYF. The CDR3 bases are TGTGCCAGCAGCTTAGCTCGAGGGGGGACAGGCGTCTACGAGCAGTACTTC.

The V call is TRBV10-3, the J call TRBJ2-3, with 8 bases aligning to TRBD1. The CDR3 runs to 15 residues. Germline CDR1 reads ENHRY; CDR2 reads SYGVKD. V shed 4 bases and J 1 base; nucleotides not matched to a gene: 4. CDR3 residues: CAISVSDRGTDTQYF. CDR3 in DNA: TGTGCCATCAGTGTCTCGGACAGGGGCACAGATACGCAGTATTTT.

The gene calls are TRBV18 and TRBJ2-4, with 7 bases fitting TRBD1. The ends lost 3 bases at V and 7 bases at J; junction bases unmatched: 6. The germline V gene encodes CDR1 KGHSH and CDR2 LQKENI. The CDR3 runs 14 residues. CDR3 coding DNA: TGTGCCAGCTCACCCTCGACAGGGATGAACATTCAGTACTTC. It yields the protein CASSPSTGMNIQYF. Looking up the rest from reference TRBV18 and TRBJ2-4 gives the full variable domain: NAGVMQNPRHLVRRRGQEARLRCSPMKGHSHVYWYRQLPEEGLKFMVYLQKENIIDESGMPKERFSAEFPKEGPSILRIQQVVRGDSAAYFCASSPSTGMNIQYFGAGTRLSVL.

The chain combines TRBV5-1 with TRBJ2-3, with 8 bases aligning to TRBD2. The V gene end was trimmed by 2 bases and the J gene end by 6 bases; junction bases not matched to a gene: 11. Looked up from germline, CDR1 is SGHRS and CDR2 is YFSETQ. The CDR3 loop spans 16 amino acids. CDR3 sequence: CASSFKLAAMADTQYF. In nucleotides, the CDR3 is TGCGCCAGCAGCTTCAAACTAGCGGCCATGGCGGATACGCAGTATTTT.

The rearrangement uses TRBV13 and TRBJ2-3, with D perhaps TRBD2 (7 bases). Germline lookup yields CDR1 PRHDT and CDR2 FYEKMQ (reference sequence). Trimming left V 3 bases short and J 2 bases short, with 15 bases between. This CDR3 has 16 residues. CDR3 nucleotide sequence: TGTGCCAGCAGCTTCCGGGCGGGGGCTACCACAGATACGCAGTATTTT. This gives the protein CASSFRAGATTDTQYF.

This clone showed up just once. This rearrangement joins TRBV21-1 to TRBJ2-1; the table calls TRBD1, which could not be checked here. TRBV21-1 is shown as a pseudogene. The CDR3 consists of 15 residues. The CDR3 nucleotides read TGTGCCACCACGGGGGGACAGGGGGAGACATATGAGCAGTTCTTC. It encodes CATTGGQGETYEQFF.

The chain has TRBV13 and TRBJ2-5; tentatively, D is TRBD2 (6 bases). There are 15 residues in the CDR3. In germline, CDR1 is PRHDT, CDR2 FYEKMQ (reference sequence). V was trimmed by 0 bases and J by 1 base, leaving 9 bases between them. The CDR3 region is CASSLGGGVQETQYF. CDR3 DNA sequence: TGTGCCAGCAGCTTAGGGGGCGGGGTCCAAGAGACCCAGTACTTC.

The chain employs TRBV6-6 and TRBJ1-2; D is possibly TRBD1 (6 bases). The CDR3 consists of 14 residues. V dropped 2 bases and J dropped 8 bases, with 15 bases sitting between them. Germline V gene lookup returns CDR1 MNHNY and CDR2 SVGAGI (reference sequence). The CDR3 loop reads CASSYNRDLGGYTF. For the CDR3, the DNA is TGTGCCAGCAGTTACAACAGGGATCTGGGGGGCTACACCTTC.

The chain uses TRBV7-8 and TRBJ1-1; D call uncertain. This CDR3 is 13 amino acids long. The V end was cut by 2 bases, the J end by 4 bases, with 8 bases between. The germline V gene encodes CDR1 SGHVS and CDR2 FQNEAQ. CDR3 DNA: TGTGCCAGCAGCTTAAAACCGGGCACTGAAGCTTTCTTT. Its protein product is CASSLKPGTEAFF.

The CDR3 loop reads CSVDPADIYNEQFF. CDR3 nucleotide sequence: TGCAGCGTTGATCCGGCGGACATTTACAATGAGCAGTTCTTC. The chain joins TRBV29-1 to TRBJ2-1, with D possibly TRBD1 on 5 matching bases. Germline V gives CDR1 SQVTM, CDR2 ANQGSEA. V was pared by 3 bases and J by 4 bases, with 13 bases between. The CDR3 totals 14 residues.

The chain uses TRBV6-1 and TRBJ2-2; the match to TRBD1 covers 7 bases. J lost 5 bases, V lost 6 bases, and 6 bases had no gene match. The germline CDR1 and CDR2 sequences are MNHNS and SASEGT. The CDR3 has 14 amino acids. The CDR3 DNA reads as TGTGCCAGCAGCTCGACAGGGCGGACCGGGGAGCTGTTTTTT. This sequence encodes CASSSTGRTGELFF.

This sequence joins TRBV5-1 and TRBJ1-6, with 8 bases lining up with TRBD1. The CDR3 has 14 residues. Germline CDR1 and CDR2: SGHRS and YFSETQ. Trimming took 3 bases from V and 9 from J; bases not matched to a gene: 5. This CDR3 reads CASSYGGTGSPLHF. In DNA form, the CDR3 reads TGCGCCAGCAGCTACGGGGGGACAGGTTCACCCCTCCACTTT.

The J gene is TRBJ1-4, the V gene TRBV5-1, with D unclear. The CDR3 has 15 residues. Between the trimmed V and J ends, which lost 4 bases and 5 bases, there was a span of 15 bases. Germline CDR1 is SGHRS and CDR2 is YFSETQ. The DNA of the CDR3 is TGCGCCAGCAGCCCTCTCGACGCCGGGAATGAAAAACTGTTTTTT. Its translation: CASSPLDAGNEKLFF.

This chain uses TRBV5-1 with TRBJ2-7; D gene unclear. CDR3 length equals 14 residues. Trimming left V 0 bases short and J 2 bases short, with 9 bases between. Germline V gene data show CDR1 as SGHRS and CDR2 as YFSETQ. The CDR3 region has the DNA TGCGCCAGCAGCTTGGTTACCGGTCCCTACGAGCAGTACTTC. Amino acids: CASSLVTGPYEQYF.

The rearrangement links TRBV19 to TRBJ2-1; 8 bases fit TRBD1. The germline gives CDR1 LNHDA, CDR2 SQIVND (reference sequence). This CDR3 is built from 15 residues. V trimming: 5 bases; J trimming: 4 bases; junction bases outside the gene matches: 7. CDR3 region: CASSVTGGSYNEQFF. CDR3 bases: TGTGCCAGTAGTGTTACAGGGGGATCGTACAATGAGCAGTTCTTC.